The 21 T cell receptor beta chains below were found in one sample sequenced in a study of Ad26.COV2.S vaccination and SARS-CoV-2 variants. TCRdb's copy holds only in-frame clones and misses some; the assay was immunoSEQ multiplex PCR. The sample lists 85,000 to 95,000 clones, approximately 81% occurring once. Sequencing was performed on peripheral blood, taken after recovery from COVID-19. The source is a human donor who had recovered from COVID-19.

This chain links TRBV5-1 with TRBJ2-4, with 7 bases aligning to TRBD1. CDR3 size: 13 residues. V dropped 3 bases and J dropped 6; count of bases not matched to a gene: 3. Germline CDR1 SGHRS, CDR2 YFSETQ. The CDR3, as DNA: TGCGCCAGCAGCTATGGACAGGCAAACATTCAGTACTTC. Translated: CASSYGQANIQYF.

The chain recombines TRBV19 with TRBJ2-3; TRBD2 agrees at 10 bases. The V segment lost 5 bases and the J segment 3 bases; nucleotides outside the gene matches: 2. The CDR3 has 14 residues. Germline V CDR1 and CDR2: LNHDA, SQIVND (reference sequence). The CDR3 here is CASSASGSTDTQYF. DNA for the CDR3: TGTGCCAGTAGTGCTAGCGGGAGTACAGATACGCAGTATTTT.

The chain recombines TRBV4-3 with TRBJ2-4, with TRBD2 matching 9 bases. The V gene's germline CDR1 is LGHNA and CDR2 YSLEER. There are 21 residues in the CDR3. Trimming cost V 2 bases and J 0 bases; bases outside gene matches: 17. The CDR3 protein is CASSQNFMTSGYELAKNIQYF. CDR3 DNA: TGCGCCAGCAGCCAAAACTTTATGACTAGCGGATATGAGCTAGCCAAAAACATTCAGTACTTC.

This chain joins TRBV2 and TRBJ1-4; TRBD1 matches at 7 bases. V was pared by 6 bases and J by 0 bases, with 7 bases of the junction left unmatched. CDR3 length: 16 amino acids. The germline V gene encodes CDR1 SNHLY and CDR2 FYNNEI. The CDR3 sequence is CASRPDRVATNEKLFF. CDR3 in DNA: TGTGCCAGCAGACCTGACAGGGTGGCAACTAATGAAAAACTGTTTTTT.

The chain has TRBV14 and TRBJ2-3; tentatively, D is TRBD2 (6 bases). This CDR3 region has 17 residues. Germline assignment: CDR1 SGHDN and CDR2 FVKESK. Trimming cost V 2 bases and J 1 base, with 16 bases left between them. CDR3 region: CASSQMLWRLGTDTQYF. As DNA, the CDR3 is TGTGCCAGCAGCCAAATGCTTTGGAGACTAGGCACAGATACGCAGTATTTT.

The gene calls are TRBV23-1 and TRBJ1-5; a possible D gene is TRBD1 (6 bases). TRBV23-1 is an ORF; its function is uncertain. This CDR3 has 18 amino acids. The V and J ends lost 0 bases and 0 bases respectively, with 15 bases between them. CDR3 amino acids: CASSQSGPGAYSNQPQHF. The DNA of the CDR3 is TGCGCCAGCAGTCAATCGGGGCCAGGGGCTTATAGCAATCAGCCCCAGCATTTT.

This clone was detected only a few times. The chain uses TRBV7-9 and TRBJ2-2; TRBD1 matches at 7 bases. The V gene's germline CDR1 is SEHNR and CDR2 FQNEAQ (reference sequence). There are 16 residues in the CDR3. J gave up 3 bases and V 3 bases, and 7 bases lay outside the gene matches. The chain's CDR3 is CASSFDGQAYTGELFF. In nucleotides, the CDR3 is TGTGCCAGCAGCTTTGACGGACAGGCTTACACCGGGGAGCTGTTTTTT.

J is TRBJ1-1 and V is TRBV28, with a tentative D call TRBD1 (5 bases). Trimming took 5 bases from V and 11 from J, leaving 15 bases between them. This CDR3 is built from 12 residues. Per the germline V gene, CDR1 is MDHEN and CDR2 is SYDVKM. This CDR3 reads CASSPWDPVAFF. The CDR3 nucleotides are TGTGCCAGCAGTCCTTGGGACCCTGTGGCTTTCTTT.

The CDR3 coding sequence is TGTGCCAGCAGTTCGTTGACTAGCGTGGCCTACAATGAGCAGTTCTTC. This gives the protein CASSSLTSVAYNEQFF. The rearrangement uses TRBV28 and TRBJ2-1, with TRBD2 identical over 8 bases. The CDR3 length is 16 residues. Losses at the gene ends were 4 bases for V and 2 bases for J; bases not matched to a gene: 7. Germline-derived CDR1 and CDR2 are MDHEN and SYDVKM.

This chain connects TRBV27 to TRBJ1-1; D unresolved. V lost 5 bases, J lost 0 bases, and 10 bases lay in between. The CDR3 spans 14 residues. Germline-derived CDR1 and CDR2 are MNHEY and SMNVEV (reference sequence). The CDR3 nucleotides read TGTGCCAGCAGTCCGGAGTATCTGAACACTGAAGCTTTCTTT. It translates to CASSPEYLNTEAFF.

This clone was seen only once. The rearrangement joins TRBV28 to TRBJ1-5; 8 bases map to TRBD1. Germline V gene lookup returns CDR1 MDHEN and CDR2 SYDVKM. The V segment lost 6 bases and the J segment 2 bases; nucleotides outside the gene matches: 6. The CDR3 runs to 15 residues. CDR3: CASRGQGGGNQPQHF. In nucleotides, the CDR3 is TGTGCCAGCAGAGGACAGGGCGGGGGCAATCAGCCCCAGCATTTT.

The chain carries TRBV19 and TRBJ1-1; D gene ambiguous. V was trimmed by 3 bases and J by 1 base, leaving 6 bases between them. The CDR3 covers 13 residues. Germline V gene sequence: CDR1 LNHDA, CDR2 SQIVND (reference sequence). The CDR3 is CASSMTGNTEAFF. CDR3 in DNA: TGTGCCAGTAGTATGACGGGGAACACTGAAGCTTTCTTT.

This sequence joins TRBV15 and TRBJ2-7; unclear D gene. The V gene's germline CDR1 is LNHNV and CDR2 YYDKDF (reference sequence). V was clipped by 3 bases and J by 3 bases, with 9 bases between them. The CDR3 totals 13 residues. CDR3 sequence reads: CATSRSVNYEQYF. The CDR3 DNA is TGTGCCACCAGCAGGAGCGTAAACTACGAGCAGTACTTC.

The chain couples TRBV29-1 to TRBJ2-1; 9 positions match TRBD2. CDR3 length: 11 amino acids. Trimming took 6 bases from V and 16 from J; bases not matched to a gene: 10. Per germline, CDR1 SQVTM and CDR2 ANQGSEA. CDR3 sequence: CSVDTGTSHFF. CDR3 DNA sequence: TGCAGCGTGGATACCGGGACTAGCCACTTCTTC.

This chain links TRBV7-2 with TRBJ1-4; tentatively, D is TRBD1 (6 bases). Per the germline V gene, CDR1 is SGHTA and CDR2 is FQGNSA. The CDR3 loop spans 15 amino acids. The germline V and J ends were trimmed by 6 bases and 7 bases, with 18 bases remaining between them. The chain's CDR3 is CASSPWGGLVEKLFF. The CDR3 nucleotides are TGTGCCAGCAGTCCCTGGGGGGGCTTGGTTGAAAAACTGTTTTTT. Supplemented by reference TRBV7-2 and TRBJ1-4, the full variable domain reads GAGVSQSPSNKVTEKGKDVELRCDPISGHTALYWYRQSLGQGLEFLIYFQGNSAPDKSGLPSDRFSAERTGGSVSTLTIQRTQQEDSAVYLCASSPWGGLVEKLFFGSGTQLSVL.

This sequence joins TRBV13 and TRBJ2-2, with 9 nucleotides matching TRBD2. CDR3 length equals 19 residues. J gave up 5 bases and V 0 bases, and 13 bases lay outside the gene matches. In germline, CDR1 is PRHDT, CDR2 FYEKMQ (reference sequence). The CDR3 reads CASSLGLISGRRGTGELFF. The DNA of the CDR3 is TGTGCCAGCAGCTTAGGCCTTATTAGCGGGAGAAGAGGTACCGGGGAGCTGTTTTTT.

The chain is built from TRBV7-2 and TRBJ1-3, with TRBD1 matching 8 bases. From germline, CDR1 is SGHTA and CDR2 FQGNSA. The ends lost 5 bases at V and 4 bases at J; junction bases unmatched: 10. The CDR3 runs 16 residues. Written as DNA, the CDR3 is TGTGCCAGCAGCCCGCATCAGGGGGCCATAGGAAACACCATATATTTT. Amino acids: CASSPHQGAIGNTIYF. Complete variable domain (other parts from reference TRBV7-2 and TRBJ1-3): GAGVSQSPSNKVTEKGKDVELRCDPISGHTALYWYRQSLGQGLEFLIYFQGNSAPDKSGLPSDRFSAERTGGSVSTLTIQRTQQEDSAVYLCASSPHQGAIGNTIYFGEGSWLTVV.

This clone has just a few counts. The chain uses TRBV19 and TRBJ1-6, with D perhaps TRBD1 (5 bases). CDR3 length: 13 amino acids. Trimming pared 8 bases from V and 8 bases from J, leaving 13 bases between. Germline CDR1 is LNHDA and CDR2 is SQIVND (reference sequence). The CDR3 nucleotides read TGTGCCAGTGCCACAGGCCTCGATTCACCCCTCCACTTT. Protein sequence: CASATGLDSPLHF.

The genes are TRBV7-9 and TRBJ2-1; 9 bases map to TRBD2. The CDR3 totals 15 residues. After removal of 5 bases from V and 4 bases from J, the junction contained 6 bases not matched to a gene. The germline gives CDR1 SEHNR, CDR2 FQNEAQ (reference sequence). The DNA for the CDR3 is TGTGCCAGCAGCGCCGGACTAGCGAAATACAATGAGCAGTTCTTC. As protein: CASSAGLAKYNEQFF.

The chain is built from TRBV4-3 and TRBJ2-7; a possible D gene is TRBD1 (6 bases). Looked up from germline, CDR1 is LGHNA and CDR2 is YSLEER. Trimming removed 0 bases from V and 5 bases from J, with 14 bases in between. The CDR3 loop spans 15 amino acids. The CDR3 reads CASSQDGQGINEQYF. CDR3 sequence (DNA): TGCGCCAGCAGCCAAGATGGGCAGGGGATCAACGAGCAGTACTTC.

The rearrangement joins TRBV2 to TRBJ2-1, with a tentative D call TRBD2 (5 bases). The CDR3 sequence is 14 residues long. Deletions cut 2 bases from V and 6 bases from J, with 11 bases between. In germline, CDR1 is SNHLY, CDR2 FYNNEI. The CDR3 coding sequence is TGTGCCAGCAGTGAAAATAGAGGGATCAATGAGCAGTTCTTC. Its protein product is CASSENRGINEQFF. Combining the CDR3 with reference TRBV2 and TRBJ2-1 gives the whole variable domain EPEVTQTPSHQVTQMGQEVILRCVPISNHLYFYWYRQILGQKVEFLVSFYNNEISEKSEIFDDQFSVERPDGSNFTLKIRSTKLEDSAMYFCASSENRGINEQFFGPGTRLTVL.